Presented here are 18 T cell receptor beta chains from one specimen sequenced in a study of T cells in Graves' hyperthyroidism and ophthalmopathy (dated 2019 in TCRdb). Library method: multiplex PCR. TCRdb names Illumina HiSeq 2000 as the instrument used. The TCR beta CDR3 regions were amplified from the RNA transcripts. The first round of RT-PCR for the TCR CDR3 was performed with the HTBI primer set and the Qiagen OneStep RT-PCR kit. Using fastp trimming at Q25 and MiXCR clonotype assembly, TCRdb reanalyzed the public sequencing data and kept in-frame beta chains. Each entry is one CDR3 protein sequence, shown with its most common DNA and genes. For this sample the table gives under 200,000 distinct CDR3 sequences, of which about 9% were detected only once. Jointly, the top ten make up approximately 20% of the sample. The material sequenced was blood. These receptors were taken from a young woman with Graves' hyperthyroidism that later progressed to Graves' ophthalmopathy.

The CDR3 DNA sequence: TGTGCCAGCAGCCAAGATGAAGACTACAATGAGCAGTTCTTC. Encoded protein: CASSQDEDYNEQFF. This sequence joins TRBV4-2 and TRBJ2-1; no clear D. Per the germline V gene, CDR1 is LGHNA and CDR2 is YNFKEQ. Trimming cost V 0 bases and J 3 bases, with 6 bases left between them. The CDR3 contains 14 residues.

In this sample, this clonotype turned up a few times. As DNA, the CDR3 is TGCAGTGCTGTTACAGGGGCTGGAAACACCATATATTTT. Its translation: CSAVTGAGNTIYF. The chain couples TRBV20-1 to TRBJ1-3; TRBD1 agrees at 7 bases. V lost 5 bases, J lost 2 bases, and 3 bases stayed unmatched. The CDR3 consists of 13 residues. Germline V gene data show CDR1 as DFQATT and CDR2 as SNEGSKA (reference sequence).

V usage is TRBV5-6 and J usage is TRBJ2-1; a weak D match, TRBD1 (7 bases). The CDR3 runs to 15 residues. V shed 3 bases and J shed 4 bases, with 14 bases lying between them. CDR1 SGHDT and CDR2 YYEEEE come from the germline V gene. CDR3: CASSSQGGPYNEQFF. Written as DNA, the CDR3 is TGTGCCAGCAGCTCCCAGGGGGGACCTTACAATGAGCAGTTCTTC.

This clonotype was detected many times. The V and J genes are TRBV11-2 and TRBJ1-6; a possible D gene is TRBD1 (5 bases). The CDR3 length is 17 residues. V lost 5 bases and J lost 5, with 19 bases in between. In germline, CDR1 is SGHAT, CDR2 FQNNGV. DNA for the CDR3: TGTGCCAGCAGCATAAACCAGGGTGGGACGAATAATTCACCCCTCCACTTT. It is translated as CASSINQGGTNNSPLHF. The whole variable domain, filled in from reference TRBV11-2 and TRBJ1-6, reads EAGVAQSPRYKIIEKRQSVAFWCNPISGHATLYWYQQILGQGPKLLIQFQNNGVVDDSQLPKDRFSAERLKGVDSTLKIQPAKLEDSAVYLCASSINQGGTNNSPLHFGNGTRLTVT.

This clonotype was observed at least ten times. V and J are TRBV11-2 and TRBJ2-1; possibly TRBD2 for D (6 bases). The length of the CDR3 is 15 residues. The V gene's germline CDR1 is SGHAT and CDR2 FQNNGV. V was pared by 5 bases and J by 0 bases, with 11 bases between. DNA of the CDR3: TGTGCCAGCAGCCCCGACGGGAGCTCCTACAATGAGCAGTTCTTC. Its translation: CASSPDGSSYNEQFF.

This clonotype occurred many times. The rearrangement uses TRBV28 and TRBJ1-5; D may be TRBD1 (5 bases). CDR1 is MDHEN and CDR2 is SYDVKM in the germline V gene. V shed 4 bases and J shed 1 base, with 11 bases lying between them. The CDR3 is 15 residues long. CDR3 amino acids: CASSSGQPSNQPQHF. The CDR3 nucleotides are TGTGCCAGCAGTTCTGGACAACCCAGCAATCAGCCCCAGCATTTT.

This clonotype was observed many times. The rearrangement uses TRBV20-1 and TRBJ2-3, with D possibly matching TRBD2 (5 bases). The V end lost 0 bases, the J end lost 3 bases, and 13 bases lay between the germline ends. Germline values: CDR1 DFQATT, CDR2 SNEGSKA (reference sequence). The CDR3 spans 15 residues. The CDR3 loop is CSARDLAADTDTQYF. CDR3 DNA: TGCAGTGCTAGAGATTTAGCAGCGGATACAGATACGCAGTATTTT.

In this sample, this clonotype turned up a few times. This chain links TRBV19 with TRBJ1-2; unclear D gene. Looked up from germline, CDR1 is LNHDA and CDR2 is SQIVND (reference sequence). Trimming left V 4 bases short and J 7 bases short, with 16 bases between. This CDR3 is built from 14 residues. For the CDR3, the DNA is TGTGCCAGTAGTACACCGTTAGGGATCATTGGCTACACCTTC. It translates to CASSTPLGIIGYTF.

This clonotype was detected many times. The chain joins TRBV11-2 to TRBJ1-1; D may be TRBD1 (5 bases). Per the germline V gene, CDR1 is SGHAT and CDR2 is FQNNGV. This CDR3 is 18 amino acids long. With 5 bases removed from V and 0 bases from J, the gap between germline ends came to 22 bases. In DNA form, the CDR3 reads TGTGCCAGCAGCCCAAGGTGGTCAGGGCCGAGTATGAACACTGAAGCTTTCTTT. Its protein is CASSPRWSGPSMNTEAFF.

This clonotype was observed many times. The chain has TRBV19 and TRBJ2-2; D is uncertain. Trimming took off 4 bases at V and 2 bases at J, with 8 bases between the two ends. Looked up from germline, CDR1 is LNHDA and CDR2 is SQIVND (reference sequence). The CDR3 spans 14 residues. CDR3 sequence (DNA): TGTGCCAGTAGTACGGTTATTAACACCGGGGAGCTGTTTTTT. Residues: CASSTVINTGELFF.

This clonotype came up many times. The rearrangement links TRBV27 to TRBJ2-2; D ambiguous. Germline V gene data show CDR1 as MNHEY and CDR2 as SMNVEV (reference sequence). The CDR3 totals 14 residues. V was shortened by 5 bases and J by 4 bases, with 11 bases between the two germline ends. CDR3 sequence (DNA): TGTGCCAGCAGTCCGCCCTCGGGCACCGGGGAGCTGTTTTTT. This gives the protein CASSPPSGTGELFF.

This clonotype has at least ten counts. CDR3 DNA: TGTGCCATCAGGGACCGCGGGCAAGCCTCAAACACTGAAGCTTTCTTT. As protein: CAIRDRGQASNTEAFF. V is TRBV10-3 and J is TRBJ1-1; D unclear. V dropped 6 bases and J dropped 2 bases, with 19 bases sitting between them. The CDR3 consists of 16 residues. Germline lookup yields CDR1 ENHRY and CDR2 SYGVKD.

This clonotype has a count of ten or more. The chain employs TRBV2 and TRBJ2-7; TRBD1 matches at 7 bases. In germline, CDR1 is SNHLY, CDR2 FYNNEI. J lost 7 bases, V lost 6 bases, and 3 bases had no gene match. The CDR3 sequence is 11 residues long. CDR3 DNA: TGTGCCAGCAGGAACAGGGGTGAGCAGTACTTC. Encoded protein: CASRNRGEQYF. The complete variable domain, with remaining parts taken from reference TRBV2 and TRBJ2-7, reads EPEVTQTPSHQVTQMGQEVILRCVPISNHLYFYWYRQILGQKVEFLVSFYNNEISEKSEIFDDQFSVERPDGSNFTLKIRSTKLEDSAMYFCASRNRGEQYFGPGTRLTVT.

This clonotype has ten or more counts. The V and J genes are TRBV6-5 and TRBJ2-7; 10 bases line up with TRBD1. Germline V gene sequence: CDR1 MNHEY, CDR2 SVGAGI. The CDR3 consists of 16 residues. The V and J ends lost 0 bases and 5 bases, in that order; junction bases with no gene match: 7. The CDR3 region has the DNA TGTGCCAGCAGTTACTCGCCCTCGGGACAGGGGAACGAGCAGTACTTC. Protein product: CASSYSPSGQGNEQYF.

This clonotype was seen many times. The chain uses TRBV25-1 and TRBJ2-5, with TRBD2 matching over 10 bases. The ends lost 2 bases at V and 4 bases at J; junction bases unmatched: 4. The CDR3 consists of 15 residues. Germline CDR1 reads MGHDK; CDR2 reads SYGVNS. The CDR3 region has the DNA TGTGCCAGCAGTGAAGGGGGACTAGCGACAGAGACCCAGTACTTC. It specifies CASSEGGLATETQYF.

The rearrangement joins TRBV5-5 to TRBJ2-5; TRBD1 agrees at 7 bases. V was pared by 4 bases and J by 5 bases, with 8 bases of the junction left unmatched. This CDR3 region has 14 residues. The V gene's germline CDR1 is SGHKS and CDR2 YYEKEE (reference sequence). CDR3 nucleotides: TGTGCCAGCAGCCCCAGGACAGGAGCGGAGACCCAGTACTTC. Translated, it gives CASSPRTGAETQYF.

This clonotype was recorded many times. The chain uses TRBV28 and TRBJ1-5; possibly TRBD1 for D (6 bases). Per the germline V gene, CDR1 is MDHEN and CDR2 is SYDVKM. Trimming removed 6 bases from V and 0 bases from J, with 15 bases in between. There are 16 residues in the CDR3. CDR3 sequence reads: CASRITGTFSNQPQHF. CDR3 coding DNA: TGTGCCAGCAGGATAACAGGGACTTTTAGCAATCAGCCCCAGCATTTT.

This clonotype was recorded at least ten times. The rearrangement links TRBV7-9 to TRBJ2-3; 7 nucleotides align to TRBD2. The trim removed 4 bases at V and 2 bases at J, leaving 6 bases unmatched. CDR1 and CDR2 from the germline V gene are SEHNR and FQNEAQ (reference sequence). CDR3 length: 15 amino acids. The chain's CDR3 is CASSSEREDTDTQYF. In DNA, the CDR3 is TGTGCCAGCAGCTCTGAGCGGGAAGACACAGATACGCAGTATTTT. Looking up the rest from reference TRBV7-9 and TRBJ2-3 gives the full variable domain: DTGVSQNPRHKITKRGQNVTFRCDPISEHNRLYWYRQTLGQGPEFLTYFQNEAQLEKSRLLSDRFSAERPKGSFSTLEIQRTEQGDSAMYLCASSSEREDTDTQYFGPGTRLTVL.